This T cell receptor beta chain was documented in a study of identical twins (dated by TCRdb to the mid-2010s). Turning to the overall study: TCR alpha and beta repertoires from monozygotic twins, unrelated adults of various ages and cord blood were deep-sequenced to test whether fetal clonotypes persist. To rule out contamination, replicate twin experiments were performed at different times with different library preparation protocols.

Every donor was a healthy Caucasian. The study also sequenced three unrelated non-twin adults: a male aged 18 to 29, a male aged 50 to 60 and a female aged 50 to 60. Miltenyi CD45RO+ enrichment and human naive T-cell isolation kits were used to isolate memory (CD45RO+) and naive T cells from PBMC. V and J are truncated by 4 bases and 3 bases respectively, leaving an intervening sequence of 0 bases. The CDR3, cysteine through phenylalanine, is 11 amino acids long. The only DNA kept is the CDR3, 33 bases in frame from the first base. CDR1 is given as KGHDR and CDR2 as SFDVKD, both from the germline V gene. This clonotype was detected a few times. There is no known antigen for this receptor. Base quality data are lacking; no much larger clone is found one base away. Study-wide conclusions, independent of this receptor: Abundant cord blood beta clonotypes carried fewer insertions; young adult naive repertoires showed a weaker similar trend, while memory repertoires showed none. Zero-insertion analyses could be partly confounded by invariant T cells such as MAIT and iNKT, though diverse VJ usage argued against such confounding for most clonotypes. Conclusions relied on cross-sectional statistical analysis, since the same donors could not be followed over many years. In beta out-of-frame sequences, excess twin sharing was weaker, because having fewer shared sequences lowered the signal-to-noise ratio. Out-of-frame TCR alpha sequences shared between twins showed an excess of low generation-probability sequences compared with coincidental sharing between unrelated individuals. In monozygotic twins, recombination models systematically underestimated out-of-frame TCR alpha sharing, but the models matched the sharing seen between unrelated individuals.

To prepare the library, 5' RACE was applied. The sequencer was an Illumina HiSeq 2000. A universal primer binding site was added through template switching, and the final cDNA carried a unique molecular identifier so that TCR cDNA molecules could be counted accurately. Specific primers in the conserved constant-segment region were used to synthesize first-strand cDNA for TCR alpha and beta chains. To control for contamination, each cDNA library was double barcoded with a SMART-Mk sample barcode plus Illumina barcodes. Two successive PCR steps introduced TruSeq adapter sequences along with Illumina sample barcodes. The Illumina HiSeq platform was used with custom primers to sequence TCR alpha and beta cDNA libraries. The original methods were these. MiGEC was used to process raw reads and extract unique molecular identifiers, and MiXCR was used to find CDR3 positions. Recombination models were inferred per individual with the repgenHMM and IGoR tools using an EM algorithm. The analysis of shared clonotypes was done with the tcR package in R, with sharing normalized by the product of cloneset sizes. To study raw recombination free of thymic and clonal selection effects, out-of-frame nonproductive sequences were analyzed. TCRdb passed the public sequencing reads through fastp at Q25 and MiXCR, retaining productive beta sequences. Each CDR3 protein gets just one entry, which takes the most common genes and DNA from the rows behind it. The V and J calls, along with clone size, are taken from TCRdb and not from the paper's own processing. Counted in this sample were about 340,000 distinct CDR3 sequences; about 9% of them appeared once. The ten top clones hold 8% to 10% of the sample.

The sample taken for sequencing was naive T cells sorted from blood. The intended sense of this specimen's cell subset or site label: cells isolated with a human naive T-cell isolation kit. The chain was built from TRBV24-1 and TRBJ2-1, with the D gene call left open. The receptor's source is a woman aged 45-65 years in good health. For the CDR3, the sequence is CATSDYNEQFF. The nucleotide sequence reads TGTGCCACCAGTGACTACAATGAGCAGTTCTTC.